This T cell receptor (beta chain) comes out of a study of shared clonotypes between healthy human individuals. Study-wide results and limits: Rarefaction showed that sequencing of sorted subsets was incomplete (despite large depth). Generally, estimated richness proved larger in naive subsets than it did in memory subsets.

This CDR3 contains 14 residues. Germline CDR1 is SGHTA and CDR2 is FQGNSA. The protocol was immunoSEQ multiplex PCR, while the TCRdb copy is restricted to in-frame clones and leaves out a portion. Among roughly 2.5 million clones listed, approximately 94% were seen once. A remark on this clone: The antigen is unknown.

Donors were healthy HIV-negative adults without recent acute infections or vaccinations. The sequenced sample was naive CD4+ T cells sorted from blood. This sample's subset: CD45RA+ positively selected. The V call is TRBV7-2, the J call TRBJ2-5; 8 positions agree with TRBD1. The closer fit of TRBJ2-7 to the DNA end suggests the J call may be wrong. This TCR derives from a man aged 18 to 35 in good health. The CDR3 bases are TGTGCCAGCAGCTTAAGGACAGGGAGCTACGAGCAGTACTTC. Residues: CASSLRTGSYEQYF.